The 10 T cell receptor beta chains reported below all come from one sample, sequenced in a study of blood T cell repertoires in COVID-19. The protocol was immunoSEQ multiplex PCR, while the TCRdb copy is restricted to in-frame clones and leaves out a portion. The data show about 180,000 clones, about 89% seen once. The sequenced sample consisted of peripheral blood. The receptors come from a man in his forties with active or convalescent COVID-19.

The chain joins TRBV5-4 to TRBJ2-5; the D gene is possibly TRBD2 (7 bases). Germline-derived CDR1 and CDR2 are SGHNT and YYREEE (reference sequence). V gave up 0 bases and J gave up 3 bases, with 12 bases separating them. The CDR3 has 15 residues. The CDR3 loop reads CASSLGGGGEETQYF. CDR3 sequence (DNA): TGTGCCAGCAGCTTGGGGGGGGGCGGGGAAGAGACCCAGTACTTC.

The V and J genes are TRBV9 and TRBJ1-2; D not certain. The germline V gene has CDR1 SGDLS and CDR2 YYNGEE. The CDR3 spans 14 residues. The ends were cut back, 3 bases at V and 7 bases at J, with 16 bases in the middle. CDR3 in amino acids: CASSEPLGAGGYTF. As DNA, the CDR3 is TGTGCCAGCAGCGAGCCCCTAGGTGCCGGTGGCTACACCTTC.

Only a few counts were recorded for this clone. The rearrangement links TRBV11-1 to TRBJ2-5; the D is unclear. The V end was cut by 5 bases, the J end by 5 bases, with 12 bases between. CDR1 is SGHAT and CDR2 is FQDESV in the germline V gene (reference sequence). The CDR3 runs to 13 residues. Written as DNA, the CDR3 is TGTGCCAGCAGCCGCTCGGGTCGGGAGACCCAGTACTTC. It codes for CASSRSGRETQYF.

The chain has TRBV28 and TRBJ2-7, with 8 bases fitting TRBD1. The V gene's germline CDR1 is MDHEN and CDR2 SYDVKM. V trimming: 7 bases; J trimming: 0 bases; junction bases outside the gene matches: 11. This CDR3 has 16 amino acids. Written as DNA, the CDR3 is TGTGCCAGCACCCCCTCCGGGGACAGGATCTCCTACGAGCAGTACTTC. Residues: CASTPSGDRISYEQYF.

The chain uses TRBV5-1 and TRBJ1-5; 9 bases line up with TRBD1. The CDR3 sequence is 13 residues long. CDR1 and CDR2 from the germline V gene are SGHRS and YFSETQ. V was pared by 7 bases and J by 9 bases, with 8 bases of the junction left unmatched. In nucleotides, the CDR3 is TGCGCCAGCTCTTGGGACAGGGACCTGCCCCAGCATTTT. Translating gives CASSWDRDLPQHF.

The V gene is TRBV30, the J gene TRBJ1-1; D gene ambiguous. The germline V gene has CDR1 GTSNPN and CDR2 SVGIG (reference sequence). Trimming took off 3 bases at V and 0 bases at J, with 8 bases between the two ends. The length of the CDR3 is 13 residues. The CDR3 protein is CAWRNSMNTEAFF. CDR3 in DNA: TGTGCCTGGAGAAACAGCATGAACACTGAAGCTTTCTTT.

V gene TRBV28 combines with J gene TRBJ1-4; 7 bases match TRBD1. The CDR3 totals 16 residues. After removal of 1 base from V and 7 bases from J, the junction contained 9 bases not matched to a gene. CDR1 MDHEN and CDR2 SYDVKM come from the germline V gene. In DNA form, the CDR3 reads TGTGCCAGCAGTTTATTCGGGACAGTCCGTCGTGAAAAACTGTTTTTT. Translation: CASSLFGTVRREKLFF.

The chain joins TRBV7-2 to TRBJ1-3, with no clear D. Trimming removed 1 base from V and 0 bases from J, with 7 bases in between. The CDR3 extends over 15 amino acids. Germline lookup yields CDR1 SGHTA and CDR2 FQGNSA. The CDR3 DNA is TGTGCCAGCAGCTTAGTGGCAGACTCTGGAAACACCATATATTTT. Amino acid sequence: CASSLVADSGNTIYF.

J is TRBJ2-1 and V is TRBV5-6; possibly TRBD2 for D (6 bases). Germline V gene sequence: CDR1 SGHDT, CDR2 YYEEEE. The CDR3 consists of 14 residues. V lost 1 base to trimming and J lost 7 bases, with 12 bases between them. The CDR3 DNA sequence: TGTGCCAGCAGCTTGCGGGGGATTGGGAATGAGCAGTTCTTC. Its protein product is CASSLRGIGNEQFF.

The chain is built from TRBV20-1 and TRBJ2-2; D gene ambiguous. The CDR3 sequence is 10 residues long. The V gene's germline CDR1 is DFQATT and CDR2 SNEGSKA (reference sequence). The V and J ends lost 6 bases and 6 bases respectively, with 5 bases between them. The CDR3 loop is CSAQSGELFF. The CDR3 coding sequence is TGCAGTGCCCAGTCCGGGGAGCTGTTTTTT.